The clone carrying this T cell receptor beta chain was observed a single time. A second PCR of 7 to 11 cycles used a sample-barcoded 5' primer and a J-beta primer mix. Per sample, CDR3-containing paired-end reads numbered at least 2.5 million. TCRdb re-derived calls from the 5' RACE reads in MiXCR, one entry per CDR3 protein. The sample includes approximately 1,000,000 distinct CDR3 sequences, 35% to 40% of them seen just once. This entry comes from a study of blood T cells in healthy people across ages. CDR3 length: 13 amino acids. Germline CDR1 and CDR2: DFQATT and SNEGSKA (reference sequence). Losses at the gene ends were 5 bases for V and 4 bases for J; bases not matched to a gene: 5.

The sequence derives from a man younger than 35 in good health. The V and J genes are TRBV20-1 and TRBJ1-2; 9 bases align to TRBD1. Sequenced input: blood. CDR3 amino acids: CSADHRGPYGYTF. CDR3 nucleotides: TGCAGTGCTGATCACAGGGGGCCCTATGGCTACACCTTC.